This T cell receptor (beta chain) was observed in a study of blood T cell repertoires in COVID-19. Data came from immunoSEQ multiplex PCR; TCRdb stores just in-frame clones and leaves some out. Among about 140,000 clones listed, 84% were seen once. Cohorts were assigned according to the clinical history that participants reported. Germline assignment: CDR1 LGHNA and CDR2 YNFKEQ. The V and J ends lost 0 bases and 8 bases respectively, with 16 bases between them. The CDR3 totals 16 residues. The table lists this clone with many counts. This clonotype originated in a woman younger than 35 who had been exposed to COVID-19. This chain connects TRBV4-2 to TRBJ1-4; tentatively, D is TRBD1 (6 bases). Material for sequencing was PBMCs or T cells enriched from blood (not recorded which). This chain's CDR3 is CASSQDYGSQGEKLFF. CDR3 in DNA: TGTGCCAGCAGCCAAGATTACGGCAGCCAGGGGGAAAAACTGTTTTTT.